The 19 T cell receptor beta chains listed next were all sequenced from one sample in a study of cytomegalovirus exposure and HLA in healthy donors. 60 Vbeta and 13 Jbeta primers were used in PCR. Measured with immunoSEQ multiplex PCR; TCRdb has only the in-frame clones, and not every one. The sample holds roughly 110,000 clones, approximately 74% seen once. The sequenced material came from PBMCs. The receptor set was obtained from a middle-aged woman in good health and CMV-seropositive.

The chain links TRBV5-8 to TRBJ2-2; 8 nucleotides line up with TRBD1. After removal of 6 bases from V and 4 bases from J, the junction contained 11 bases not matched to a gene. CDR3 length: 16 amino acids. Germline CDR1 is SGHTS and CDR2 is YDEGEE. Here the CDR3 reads CASTPWGTGGTGELFF. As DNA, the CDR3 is TGTGCCAGCACCCCTTGGGGGACAGGCGGCACCGGGGAGCTGTTTTTT.

CDR3 region: CASSQDMGLAGSEQYF. As DNA, the CDR3 is TGTGCCAGCAGCCAAGATATGGGACTAGCGGGTTCCGAGCAGTACTTC. V usage is TRBV4-2 and J usage is TRBJ2-7; 12 nucleotides match TRBD2. V lost 0 bases, J lost 6 bases, and 6 bases stayed unmatched. Germline V lookup: CDR1 LGHNA, CDR2 YNFKEQ. CDR3 length equals 16 residues.

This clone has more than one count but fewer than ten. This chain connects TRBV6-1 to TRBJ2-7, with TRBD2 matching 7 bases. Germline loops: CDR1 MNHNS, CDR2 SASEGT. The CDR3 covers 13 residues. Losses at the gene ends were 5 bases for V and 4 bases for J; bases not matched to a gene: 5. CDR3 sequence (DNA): TGTGCCAGCAGTTTAGCGGGTGAATACGAGCAGTACTTC. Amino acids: CASSLAGEYEQYF.

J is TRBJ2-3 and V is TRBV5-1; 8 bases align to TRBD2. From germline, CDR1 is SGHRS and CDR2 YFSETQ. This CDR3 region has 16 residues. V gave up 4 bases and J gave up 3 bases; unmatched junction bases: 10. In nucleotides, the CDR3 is TGCGCCAGCAGCCCGTGGACTAGCCCGAATACAGATACGCAGTATTTT. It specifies CASSPWTSPNTDTQYF.

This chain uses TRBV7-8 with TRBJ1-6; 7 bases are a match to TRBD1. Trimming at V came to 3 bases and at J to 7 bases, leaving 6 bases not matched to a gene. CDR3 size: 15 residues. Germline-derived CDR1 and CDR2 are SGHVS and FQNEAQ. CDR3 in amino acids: CASSFGGGANSPLHF. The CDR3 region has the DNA TGTGCCAGCAGCTTCGGAGGGGGCGCGAATTCACCCCTCCACTTT. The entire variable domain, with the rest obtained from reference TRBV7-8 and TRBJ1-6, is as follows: GAGVSQSPRYKVAKRGQDVALRCDPISGHVSLFWYQQALGQGPEFLTYFQNEAQLDKSGLPSDRFFAERPEGSVSTLKIQRTQQEDSAVYLCASSFGGGANSPLHFGNGTRLTVT.

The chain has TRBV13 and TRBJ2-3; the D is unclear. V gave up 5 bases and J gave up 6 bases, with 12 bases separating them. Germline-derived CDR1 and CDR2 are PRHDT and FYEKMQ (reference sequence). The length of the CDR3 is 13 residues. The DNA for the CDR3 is TGTGCCAGCAGCCCGCGACAACGGGATACGCAGTATTTT. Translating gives CASSPRQRDTQYF.

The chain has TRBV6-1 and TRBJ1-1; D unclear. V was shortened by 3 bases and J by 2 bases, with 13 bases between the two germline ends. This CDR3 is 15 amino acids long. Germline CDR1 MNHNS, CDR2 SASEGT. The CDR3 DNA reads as TGTGCCAGCAGTGACTCAGGTTTGAGCAACACTGAAGCTTTCTTT. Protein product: CASSDSGLSNTEAFF.

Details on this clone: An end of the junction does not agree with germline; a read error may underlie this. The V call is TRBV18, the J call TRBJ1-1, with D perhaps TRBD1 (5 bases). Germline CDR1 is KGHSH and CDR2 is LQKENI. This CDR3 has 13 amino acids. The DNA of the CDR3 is TGTACCAGCTCCCCTCAGGGTAACACTGAAGCTTTCTTT. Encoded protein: CTSSPQGNTEAFF.

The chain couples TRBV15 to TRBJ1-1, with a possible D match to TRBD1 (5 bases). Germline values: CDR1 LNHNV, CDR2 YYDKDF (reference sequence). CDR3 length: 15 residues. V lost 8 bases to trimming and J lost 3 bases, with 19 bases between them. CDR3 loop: CATRDSPGSYTEAFF. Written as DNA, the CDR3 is TGTGCCACCCGGGACTCACCTGGGTCCTACACTGAAGCTTTCTTT.

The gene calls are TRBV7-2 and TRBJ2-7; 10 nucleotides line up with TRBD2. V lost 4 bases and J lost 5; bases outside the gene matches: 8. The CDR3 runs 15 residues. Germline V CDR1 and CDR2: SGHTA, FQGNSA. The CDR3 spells CASSSSGLAIDEQYF. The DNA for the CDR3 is TGTGCCAGCAGCTCCTCGGGACTAGCGATCGACGAGCAGTACTTC.

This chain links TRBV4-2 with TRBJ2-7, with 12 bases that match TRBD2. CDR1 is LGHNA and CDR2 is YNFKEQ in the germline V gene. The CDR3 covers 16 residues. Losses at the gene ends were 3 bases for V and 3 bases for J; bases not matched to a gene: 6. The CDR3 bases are TGTGCCAGCAGCCAGCGGACTAGCGGGGCGGTCTACGAGCAGTACTTC. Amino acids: CASSQRTSGAVYEQYF.

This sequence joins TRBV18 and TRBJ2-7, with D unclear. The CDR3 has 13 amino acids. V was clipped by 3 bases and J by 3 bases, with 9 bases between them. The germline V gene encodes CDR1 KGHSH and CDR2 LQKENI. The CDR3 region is CASSPISGYEQYF. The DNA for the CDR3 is TGTGCCAGCTCACCGATTTCGGGCTACGAGCAGTACTTC.

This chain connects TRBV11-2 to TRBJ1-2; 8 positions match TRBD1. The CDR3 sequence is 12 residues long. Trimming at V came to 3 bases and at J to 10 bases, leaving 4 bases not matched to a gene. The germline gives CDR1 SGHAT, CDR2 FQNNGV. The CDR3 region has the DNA TGTGCCAGCAGCTTCGGACAGGGTGACTACACCTTC. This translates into CASSFGQGDYTF.

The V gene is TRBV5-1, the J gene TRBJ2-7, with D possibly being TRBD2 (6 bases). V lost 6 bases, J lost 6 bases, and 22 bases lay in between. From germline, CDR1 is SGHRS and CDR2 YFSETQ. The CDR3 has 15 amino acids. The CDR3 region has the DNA TGCGCCAGCAAGGAGGGTGTGGCTCTGGCCGGCGAGCAGTACTTC. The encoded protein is CASKEGVALAGEQYF. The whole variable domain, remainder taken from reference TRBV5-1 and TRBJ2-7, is KAGVTQTPRYLIKTRGQQVTLSCSPISGHRSVSWYQQTPGQGLQFLFEYFSETQRNKGNFPGRFSGRQFSNSRSEMNVSTLELGDSALYLCASKEGVALAGEQYFGPGTRLTVT.

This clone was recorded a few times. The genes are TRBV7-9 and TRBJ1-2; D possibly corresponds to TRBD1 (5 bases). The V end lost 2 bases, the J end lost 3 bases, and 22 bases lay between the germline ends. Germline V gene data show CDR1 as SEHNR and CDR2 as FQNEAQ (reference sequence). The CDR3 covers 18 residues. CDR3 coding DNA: TGTGCCAGCAGCTTATCTAGGTGGGGGGATGCGCTGGACTATGGCTACACCTTC. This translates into CASSLSRWGDALDYGYTF.

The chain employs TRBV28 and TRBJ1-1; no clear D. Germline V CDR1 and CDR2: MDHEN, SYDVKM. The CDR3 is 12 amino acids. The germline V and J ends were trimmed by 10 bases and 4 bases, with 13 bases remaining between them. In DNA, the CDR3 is TGTGCCAACGCAGGATCTGGCACTGAAGCTTTCTTT. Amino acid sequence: CANAGSGTEAFF. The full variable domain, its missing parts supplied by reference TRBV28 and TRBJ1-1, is DVKVTQSSRYLVKRTGEKVFLECVQDMDHENMFWYRQDPGLGLRLIYFSYDVKMKEKGDIPEGYSVSREKKERFSLILESASTNQTSMYLCANAGSGTEAFFGQGTRLTVV.

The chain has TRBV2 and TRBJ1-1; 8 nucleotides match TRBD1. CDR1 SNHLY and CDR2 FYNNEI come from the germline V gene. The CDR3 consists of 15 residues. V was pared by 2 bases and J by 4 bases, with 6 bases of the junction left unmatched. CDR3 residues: CASSERTGWGTEAFF. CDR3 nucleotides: TGTGCCAGCAGTGAAAGGACAGGGTGGGGCACTGAAGCTTTCTTT.

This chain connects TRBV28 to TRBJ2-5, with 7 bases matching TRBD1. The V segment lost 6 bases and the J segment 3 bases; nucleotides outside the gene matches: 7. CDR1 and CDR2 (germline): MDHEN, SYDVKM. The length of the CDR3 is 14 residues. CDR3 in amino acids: CASSPTGNKETQYF. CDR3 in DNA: TGTGCCAGCAGCCCGACAGGGAATAAAGAGACCCAGTACTTC.

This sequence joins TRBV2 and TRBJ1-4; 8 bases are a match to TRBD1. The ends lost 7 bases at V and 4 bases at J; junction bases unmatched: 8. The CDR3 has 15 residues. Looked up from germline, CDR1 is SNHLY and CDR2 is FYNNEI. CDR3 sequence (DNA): TGTGCCAGCACTGGTAACAGGGGGGTTAATGAAAAACTGTTTTTT. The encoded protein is CASTGNRGVNEKLFF. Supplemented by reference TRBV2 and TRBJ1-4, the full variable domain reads EPEVTQTPSHQVTQMGQEVILRCVPISNHLYFYWYRQILGQKVEFLVSFYNNEISEKSEIFDDQFSVERPDGSNFTLKIRSTKLEDSAMYFCASTGNRGVNEKLFFGSGTQLSVL.